The 31 T cell receptor beta chains reported below all come from one sample, sequenced in a study of blood T cell repertoires in COVID-19. The assay was immunoSEQ multiplex PCR, and TCRdb's table has in-frame clones only and misses some. The sample includes 130,000 to 150,000 clones, under 85% of them seen just once. The sequencing input was peripheral blood. The origin of the receptors is a woman over 75 in a cohort sampled during active or convalescent COVID-19.

This clone was recorded a few times. CDR3 in amino acids: CASKLRGGVYNEQFF. DNA for the CDR3: TGTGCCAGCAAACTGAGGGGGGGCGTCTACAATGAGCAGTTCTTC. The chain recombines TRBV2 with TRBJ2-1; a weak D match, TRBD2 (7 bases). With 7 bases removed from V and 3 bases from J, the gap between germline ends came to 16 bases. The CDR3 runs 15 residues. Germline V gives CDR1 SNHLY, CDR2 FYNNEI.

The chain links TRBV5-1 to TRBJ2-5, with 7 positions matching TRBD1. J gave up 3 bases and V 4 bases, and 3 bases lay outside the gene matches. There are 13 residues in the CDR3. Germline assignment: CDR1 SGHRS and CDR2 YFSETQ. The CDR3 DNA sequence: TGCGCCAGCAGCCAGGGGGAAGAAGAGACCCAGTACTTC. This sequence encodes CASSQGEEETQYF.

The chain carries TRBV3-1 (or the pseudogene TRBV3-2) and TRBJ1-1; D gene uncertain. V dropped 1 base and J dropped 5 bases, with 14 bases sitting between them. The CDR3 is made up of 15 amino acids. The V gene's germline CDR1 is LGHDT and CDR2 YNNKEL (reference sequence). For the CDR3, the DNA is TGTGCCAGCAGCCAAGCAGCGGGATGGTTGACTGAAGCTTTCTTT. This translates into CASSQAAGWLTEAFF.

CDR3 amino acids: CAINPGQGSGSYNEQFF. CDR3 nucleotides: TGTGCCATCAACCCGGGACAGGGCTCCGGCTCCTACAATGAGCAGTTCTTC. V is TRBV10-3 and J is TRBJ2-1; 9 bases align to TRBD1. From germline, CDR1 is ENHRY and CDR2 SYGVKD. The V and J ends lost 7 bases and 0 bases, in that order; junction bases with no gene match: 10. This CDR3 comprises 17 residues.

This rearrangement joins TRBV27 to TRBJ1-1, with a possible D match to TRBD1 (5 bases). The CDR3 extends over 15 amino acids. CDR1 is MNHEY and CDR2 is SMNVEV in the germline V gene (reference sequence). V was clipped by 5 bases and J by 0 bases, with 13 bases between them. The CDR3 loop is CASSPYQGMNTEAFF. CDR3 in DNA: TGTGCCAGCAGTCCGTACCAGGGCATGAACACTGAAGCTTTCTTT.

This clone was observed a single time. The chain uses TRBV30 and TRBJ2-3; a possible D gene is TRBD2 (6 bases). Trimming took 0 bases from V and 6 from J, leaving 13 bases between them. The CDR3 has 14 residues. The V gene's germline CDR1 is GTSNPN and CDR2 SVGIG (reference sequence). CDR3 sequence: CAWSVLAFGDTQYF. CDR3 DNA: TGTGCCTGGAGTGTCCTAGCGTTCGGGGATACGCAGTATTTT.

Written as DNA, the CDR3 is TGTGCCAGCAGCGGGGACAGAAAATACCCGAACACTGAAGCTTTCTTT. Amino acid sequence: CASSGDRKYPNTEAFF. The V call is TRBV7-8, the J call TRBJ1-1; 7 bases map to TRBD1. Per the germline V gene, CDR1 is SGHVS and CDR2 is FQNEAQ. With 5 bases clipped from V and 1 base from J, the junction kept 10 bases outside the gene matches. The CDR3 consists of 16 residues.

The CDR3 here is CASRPRTGAGKNIQYF. CDR3 nucleotide sequence: TGTGCCAGCAGACCCCGGACAGGGGCGGGCAAAAACATTCAGTACTTC. The chain combines TRBV6-6 with TRBJ2-4, with 9 bases fitting TRBD1. This CDR3 spans 16 amino acids. Trimming cost V 6 bases and J 3 bases; bases outside gene matches: 9. Germline-derived CDR1 and CDR2 are MNHNY and SVGAGI (reference sequence).

This chain connects TRBV28 to TRBJ2-7; 10 bases align to TRBD1. Germline loops: CDR1 MDHEN, CDR2 SYDVKM. Trimming took 4 bases from V and 2 from J; bases not matched to a gene: 5. CDR3 length: 15 amino acids. The CDR3 DNA follows: TGTGCCAGCAGTTCCCGCGGGACAGGGGCCTACGAGCAGTACGTC. It encodes CASSSRGTGAYEQYV.

This rearrangement joins TRBV11-2 to TRBJ1-3; D remains ambiguous. Germline V lookup: CDR1 SGHAT, CDR2 FQNNGV. V was trimmed by 4 bases and J by 0 bases, leaving 10 bases between them. The CDR3 contains 15 residues. DNA of the CDR3: TGTGCCAGCAGCTACACCCGGAGCTCTGGAAACACCATATATTTT. Translating gives CASSYTRSSGNTIYF.

This chain connects TRBV6-2 or TRBV6-3 to TRBJ2-5; D not resolved. V was cut by 5 bases and J by 5 bases, with 15 bases left in between. Per the germline V gene, CDR1 is MNHEY and CDR2 is SVGEGT. This CDR3 has 14 amino acids. CDR3 loop: CASSPGWAWETQYF. CDR3 bases: TGTGCCAGCAGTCCCGGTTGGGCGTGGGAGACCCAGTACTTC.

The CDR3 here is CASSVRGEGADTQYF. The DNA for the CDR3 is TGTGCCAGCAGCGTTAGGGGGGAGGGCGCAGATACGCAGTATTTT. This chain joins TRBV9 and TRBJ2-3; a weak D match, TRBD2 (7 bases). Trimming removed 2 bases from V and 4 bases from J, with 14 bases in between. CDR1 and CDR2 (germline): SGDLS, YYNGEE. The CDR3 has 15 amino acids.

The chain links TRBV30 to TRBJ2-7; 8 bases line up with TRBD1. Germline assignment: CDR1 GTSNPN and CDR2 SVGIG (reference sequence). The CDR3 length is 19 residues. The V and J ends lost 4 bases and 4 bases, in that order; junction bases with no gene match: 24. This CDR3 is CAWTDRLTMSGGASYEQYF. The CDR3 nucleotides are TGTGCCTGGACCGATCGACTCACTATGTCAGGGGGCGCGAGTTACGAGCAGTACTTC.

The table lists this clone with a count of one. The CDR3 loop is CAISFQGGNTEAFF. The CDR3 nucleotides read TGTGCCATCAGCTTTCAGGGGGGTAACACTGAAGCTTTCTTT. The chain carries TRBV10-3 and TRBJ1-1, with 7 bases that match TRBD1. With 6 bases clipped from V and 2 bases from J, the junction kept 6 bases outside the gene matches. Germline CDR1 reads ENHRY; CDR2 reads SYGVKD. The CDR3 extends over 14 amino acids.

Concerning this clone itself: The junction and the germline gene differ at one end; a read error may be behind it. This sequence joins TRBV2 and TRBJ2-7; TRBD1 matches at 7 bases. The CDR3 is 11 residues long. Germline V gene data show CDR1 as SNHLY and CDR2 as FYNNEI. CDR3 nucleotide sequence: TGTGCCAGCAGTGGGGACAGATTGTGGGACTTC. Translation gives CASSGDRLWDF.

This clone was seen only once. The rearrangement uses TRBV10-3 and TRBJ1-2, with a possible D match to TRBD1 (6 bases). CDR3 length equals 12 residues. In germline, CDR1 is ENHRY, CDR2 SYGVKD. V lost 11 bases to trimming and J lost 3 bases, with 13 bases between them. CDR3 sequence reads: CASAAGDYGYTF. CDR3 bases: TGTGCCTCAGCAGCAGGGGACTATGGCTACACCTTC.

This clone has just a few counts. The chain combines TRBV6-5 with TRBJ1-6, with 8 bases that match TRBD1. Trimming took 7 bases from V and 9 from J; bases not matched to a gene: 8. The germline V gene encodes CDR1 MNHEY and CDR2 SVGAGI. This CDR3 comprises 14 residues. The CDR3 DNA is TGTGCCAGCACCACAGGGGGGACTCGTTCACCCCTCCACTTT. This gives the protein CASTTGGTRSPLHF.

V usage is TRBV19 and J usage is TRBJ1-5; D might be TRBD1 (6 bases). Between the trimmed V and J ends, which lost 8 bases and 4 bases, there was a span of 15 bases. The germline V gene encodes CDR1 LNHDA and CDR2 SQIVND (reference sequence). The CDR3 totals 14 residues. The CDR3 DNA is TGTGCCAGTTTACAGGGATCGTGGAATCAGCCCCAGCATTTT. Protein: CASLQGSWNQPQHF. Filled out from reference TRBV19 and TRBJ1-5, the complete variable domain reads DGGITQSPKYLFRKEGQNVTLSCEQNLNHDAMYWYRQDPGQGLRLIYYSQIVNDFQKGDIAEGYSVSREKKESFPLTVTSAQKNPTAFYLCASLQGSWNQPQHFGDGTRLSIL.

This rearrangement joins TRBV27 to TRBJ2-6; 8 bases align to TRBD1. The germline V gene encodes CDR1 MNHEY and CDR2 SMNVEV (reference sequence). After removal of 5 bases from V and 0 bases from J, the junction contained 6 bases not matched to a gene. The CDR3 loop spans 17 amino acids. CDR3 in DNA: TGTGCCAGCAGTGCCCTCACAGGGGGCTCTGGGGCCAACGTCCTGACTTTC. Encoded protein: CASSALTGGSGANVLTF.

The V gene is TRBV5-6, the J gene TRBJ2-1; 13 bases map to TRBD2. The CDR3 covers 17 residues. Trimming at V came to 0 bases and at J to 12 bases, leaving 12 bases not matched to a gene. The germline CDR1 and CDR2 sequences are SGHDT and YYEEEE. The CDR3, as DNA: TGTGCCAGCAGCTTGGCCCTAGGACTAGCGGGGGATGAAGGGCAGTTCTTC. Its translation: CASSLALGLAGDEGQFF.

J is TRBJ2-5 and V is TRBV7-9; 9 bases agree with TRBD1. The CDR3 is 17 amino acids. Germline V gene sequence: CDR1 SEHNR, CDR2 FQNEAQ (reference sequence). V gave up 5 bases and J gave up 3 bases; unmatched junction bases: 13. The CDR3 sequence: CASSIRLTGTGKETQYF. The CDR3 coding sequence is TGTGCCAGCAGCATCCGACTTACCGGGACAGGGAAAGAGACCCAGTACTTC. Filled out from reference TRBV7-9 and TRBJ2-5, the complete variable domain reads DTGVSQNPRHKITKRGQNVTFRCDPISEHNRLYWYRQTLGQGPEFLTYFQNEAQLEKSRLLSDRFSAERPKGSFSTLEIQRTEQGDSAMYLCASSIRLTGTGKETQYFGPGTRLLVL.

This clone appeared once. This chain links TRBV5-4 with TRBJ2-7; 7 bases agree with TRBD1. Trimming at V came to 3 bases and at J to 6 bases, leaving 3 bases not matched to a gene. This CDR3 spans 12 amino acids. Germline V lookup: CDR1 SGHNT, CDR2 YYREEE (reference sequence). The chain's CDR3 is CASSSTGVEQYF. The CDR3 DNA is TGTGCCAGCAGCTCCACAGGGGTCGAGCAGTACTTC. Full variable domain (outside the CDR3, taken from reference TRBV5-4 and TRBJ2-7): ETGVTQSPTHLIKTRGQQVTLRCSSQSGHNTVSWYQQALGQGPQFIFQYYREEENGRGNFPPRFSGLQFPNYSSELNVNALELDDSALYLCASSSTGVEQYFGPGTRLTVT.

The chain couples TRBV9 to TRBJ2-2; D uncertain. CDR3 length: 14 amino acids. Germline V gene data show CDR1 as SGDLS and CDR2 as YYNGEE. V lost 4 bases and J 1 base, leaving 8 bases between the germline ends. CDR3 amino acids: CASSLTENTGELFF. The CDR3, as DNA: TGTGCCAGCAGCCTAACAGAGAACACCGGGGAGCTGTTTTTT.

The chain carries TRBV6-2 or TRBV6-3 and TRBJ2-7; the D is unclear. The CDR3 contains 13 residues. V lost 5 bases to trimming and J lost 0 bases, with 8 bases between them. Germline CDR1 MNHEY, CDR2 SVGEGT. The chain's CDR3 is CASSDPSSYEQYV. The CDR3, as DNA: TGTGCCAGCAGTGATCCTAGCTCCTACGAGCAGTACGTC.

V and J are TRBV7-8 and TRBJ2-1; 12 nucleotides align to TRBD1. Per germline, CDR1 SGHVS and CDR2 FQNEAQ. The CDR3 length is 15 residues. The V and J ends lost 3 bases and 8 bases, in that order; junction bases with no gene match: 5. The CDR3 DNA reads as TGTGCCAGCAGCTTCTCCGGGACAGGGGGCTATGAGCAGTTCTTC. Its protein is CASSFSGTGGYEQFF.

The rearrangement uses TRBV7-3 and TRBJ2-5; no firm D call. The CDR3 runs 13 residues. Germline V gene sequence: CDR1 SGHTA, CDR2 FQGTGA. Trimming left V 5 bases short and J 5 bases short, with 12 bases between. CDR3 loop: CASSAGFPETQYF. DNA of the CDR3: TGTGCCAGCAGCGCCGGGTTCCCTGAGACCCAGTACTTC.

This clone has a handful of counts. The chain links TRBV7-9 to TRBJ1-1; 9 bases fit TRBD1. V trimming: 5 bases; J trimming: 6 bases; junction bases outside the gene matches: 4. The CDR3 has 13 residues. Germline CDR1 is SEHNR and CDR2 is FQNEAQ (reference sequence). The CDR3 DNA follows: TGTGCCAGCAGCAGACAGGGGGGCGCTGAAGCTTTCTTT. The encoded protein is CASSRQGGAEAFF.

The genes are TRBV11-2 and TRBJ2-7, with D maybe TRBD2 (7 bases). Germline CDR1 reads SGHAT; CDR2 reads FQNNGV. The CDR3 extends over 15 amino acids. V lost 1 base and J 7 bases, leaving 17 bases between the germline ends. For the CDR3, the DNA is TGTGCCAGCAGCTTAGTGTTCAGTAGGGGGGGAGAGCAGTACTTC. Protein product: CASSLVFSRGGEQYF.

This chain links TRBV14 with TRBJ1-4; 8 bases fit TRBD1. V trimming: 2 bases; J trimming: 6 bases; junction bases outside the gene matches: 11. The CDR3 consists of 17 residues. Germline V CDR1 and CDR2: SGHDN, FVKESK. CDR3 amino acids: CASSQRQGSRMYEKLFF. As DNA, the CDR3 is TGTGCCAGCAGCCAACGACAGGGGTCGAGGATGTATGAAAAACTGTTTTTT.

This chain joins TRBV7-2 and TRBJ2-1; 15 nucleotides align to TRBD2. Germline CDR1 reads SGHTA; CDR2 reads FQGNSA. J gave up 10 bases and V 5 bases, and 6 bases lay outside the gene matches. The CDR3 extends over 15 amino acids. The chain's CDR3 is CASSQGLAGGPEQFF. The CDR3 nucleotides are TGTGCCAGCAGCCAGGGACTAGCGGGGGGCCCAGAGCAGTTCTTC. Drawing the rest from reference TRBV7-2 and TRBJ2-1, the complete variable domain is GAGVSQSPSNKVTEKGKDVELRCDPISGHTALYWYRQSLGQGLEFLIYFQGNSAPDKSGLPSDRFSAERTGGSVSTLTIQRTQQEDSAVYLCASSQGLAGGPEQFFGPGTRLTVL.

The gene calls are TRBV27 and TRBJ2-5; the D is unclear. The germline V gene encodes CDR1 MNHEY and CDR2 SMNVEV (reference sequence). The V end was cut by 3 bases, the J end by 4 bases, with 12 bases between. This CDR3 region has 14 residues. CDR3 in DNA: TGTGCCAGCAGTTTGCTCGGGTTTGGAGAGACCCAGTACTTC. Amino acids: CASSLLGFGETQYF.